Detailed here is one TCR beta chain. This record comes from a study of blood T cell repertoires in COVID-19. Generated by immunoSEQ multiplex PCR, the TCRdb table keeps only in-frame clones and is missing some. Here the sample spans roughly 48,000 clones, roughly 80% being singletons. Germline V gene data show CDR1 as MNHEY and CDR2 as SVGAGI. With 5 bases clipped from V and 5 bases from J, the junction kept 7 bases outside the gene matches. This CDR3 contains 14 residues. This receptor was taken from a man in his forties or fifties with acute or convalescent COVID-19. The sample consisted of peripheral blood. The chain links TRBV6-5 to TRBJ1-2; 8 nucleotides align to TRBD1. CDR3 DNA sequence: TGTGCCAGCAGTCAGGACAGGGCCGTTTATGGCTACACCTTC. Its translation is CASSQDRAVYGYTF.